The clone carrying this TCR beta chain was counted many times. Its matching antigen is unknown. Ophthalmopathy donors' eye disease showed moderate-to-severe activity, CAS of at least 3, NOSPECS of at least 4 and duration under 3 months. This CDR3 has 14 residues. With 2 bases removed from V and 2 bases from J, the gap between germline ends came to 13 bases. Germline V CDR1 and CDR2: DFQATT, SNEGSKA (reference sequence). This sample stems from a study of Graves' ophthalmopathy and Graves' hyperthyroidism. Study at large: Specimen type is peripheral blood, obtained at initial diagnosis before any treatment. The study, taken as a whole, reports: The model flagged ophthalmopathy progression at 65% to 71% sensitivity and 72% to 75% specificity. Blood also carried most expanded thyroid clonotypes exceeding 0.001 frequency.

The TCR beta CDR3 regions underwent amplification from RNA transcripts. An opening RT-PCR round employed HTBI primers and preceded a second-round multiplex PCR. TCRdb reprocessed the multiplex PCR reads via MiXCR and lists one record per CDR3 protein. Of hundreds of thousands of distinct CDR3 sequences listed, 14% are singletons. The clonotype was recovered from a woman aged 25-40 years with Graves' ophthalmopathy. Sequencing was carried out using blood. The V and J genes are TRBV20-1 and TRBJ2-7; D might be TRBD1 (5 bases). The CDR3 DNA is TGCAGTGCTAGAAAAGACAGTTTCCCCTACGAGCAGTACTTC. Translating it yields CSARKDSFPYEQYF.